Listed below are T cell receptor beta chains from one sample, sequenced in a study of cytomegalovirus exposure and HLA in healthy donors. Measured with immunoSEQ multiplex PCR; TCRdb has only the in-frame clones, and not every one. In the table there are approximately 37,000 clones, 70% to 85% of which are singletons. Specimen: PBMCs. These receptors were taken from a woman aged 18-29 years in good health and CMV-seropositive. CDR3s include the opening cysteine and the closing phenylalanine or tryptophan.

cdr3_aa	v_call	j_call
CASGGRREDTQYF	TRBV27	TRBJ2-3
CSVDQVGTYSYNEQFF	TRBV29-1	TRBJ2-1
CATNSGSADEQFF	TRBV5-1	TRBJ2-1
CASSPLFSNEKLFF	TRBV18	TRBJ1-4
CASSLASSGIGKTQYF	TRBV5-4	TRBJ2-5
CASSSYSGPTGVQYF	TRBV13	TRBJ2-7
CASSIGVAGEKLFF	TRBV19	TRBJ1-4
CASSWQGTRSGNTIYF	TRBV7-2	TRBJ1-3
CASSPGTSVHNEQFF	TRBV9	TRBJ2-1
CSAGGEGQPQHF	TRBV29-1	TRBJ1-5
CASSSAPDRAEQYF	TRBV6-6	TRBJ2-7
CASSPEYRAQGYPF	TRBV6-5	TRBJ1-2
CASSKTSGGGTGELFF	TRBV9	TRBJ2-2
CASSFGTSGTGELFF	TRBV7-2	TRBJ2-2
CSSSLARDLAKNIQYF	TRBV7-9	TRBJ2-4
CASSADGTGRYGYTF	TRBV19	TRBJ1-2
CASSLAESTGELFF	TRBV7-2	TRBJ2-2